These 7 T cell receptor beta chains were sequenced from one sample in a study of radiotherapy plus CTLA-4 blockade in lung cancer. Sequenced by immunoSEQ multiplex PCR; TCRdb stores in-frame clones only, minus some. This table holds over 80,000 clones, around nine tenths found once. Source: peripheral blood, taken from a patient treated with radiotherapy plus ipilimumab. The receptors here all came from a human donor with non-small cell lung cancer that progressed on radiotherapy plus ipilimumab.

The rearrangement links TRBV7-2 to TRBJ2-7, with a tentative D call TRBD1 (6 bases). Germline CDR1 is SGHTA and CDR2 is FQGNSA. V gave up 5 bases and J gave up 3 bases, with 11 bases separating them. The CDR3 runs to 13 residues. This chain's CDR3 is CASSLTGYYEQYF. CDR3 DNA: TGTGCCAGCAGCCTCACAGGGTACTACGAGCAGTACTTC.

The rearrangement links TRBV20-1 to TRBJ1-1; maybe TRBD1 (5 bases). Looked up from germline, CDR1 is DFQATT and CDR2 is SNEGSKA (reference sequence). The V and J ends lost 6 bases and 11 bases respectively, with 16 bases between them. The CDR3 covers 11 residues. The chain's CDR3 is CSARDVPGAFF. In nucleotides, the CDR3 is TGCAGTGCGAGGGACGTTCCTGGGGCTTTCTTT.

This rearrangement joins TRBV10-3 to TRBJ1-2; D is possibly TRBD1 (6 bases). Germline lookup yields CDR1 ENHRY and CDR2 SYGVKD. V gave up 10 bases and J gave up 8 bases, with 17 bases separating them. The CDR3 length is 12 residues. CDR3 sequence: CATCPEGGGYTF. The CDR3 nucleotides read TGTGCCACCTGTCCCGAGGGGGGGGGCTACACCTTC.

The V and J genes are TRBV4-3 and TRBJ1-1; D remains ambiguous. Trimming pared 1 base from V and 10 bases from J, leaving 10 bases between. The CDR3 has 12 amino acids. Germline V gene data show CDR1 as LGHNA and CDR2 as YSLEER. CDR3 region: CASSQGGGVAFF. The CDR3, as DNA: TGCGCCAGCAGCCAAGGGGGTGGTGTAGCTTTCTTT.

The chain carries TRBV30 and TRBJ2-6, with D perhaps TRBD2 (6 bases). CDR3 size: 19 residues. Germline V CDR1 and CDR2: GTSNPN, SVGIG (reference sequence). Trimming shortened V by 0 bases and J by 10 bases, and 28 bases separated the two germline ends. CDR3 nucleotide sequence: TGTGCCTGGAGTGTCCTCTTCGGGACTGGCGTACCGCCCGCGAACGTCCTGACTTTC. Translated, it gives CAWSVLFGTGVPPANVLTF.

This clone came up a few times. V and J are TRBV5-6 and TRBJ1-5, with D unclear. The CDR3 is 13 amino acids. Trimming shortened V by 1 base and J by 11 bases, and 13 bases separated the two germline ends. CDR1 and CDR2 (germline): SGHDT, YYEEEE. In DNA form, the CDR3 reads TGTGCCAGCAGCTTGAGAGGATCCGCAGCCCAGCATTTT. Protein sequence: CASSLRGSAAQHF.

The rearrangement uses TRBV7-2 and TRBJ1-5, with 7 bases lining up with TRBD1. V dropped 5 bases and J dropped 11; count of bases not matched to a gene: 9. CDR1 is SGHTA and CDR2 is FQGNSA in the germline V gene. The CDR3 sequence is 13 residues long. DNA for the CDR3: TGTGCCAGCAGCCAAGGGGGCCTGAGGGCCCAGCATTTT. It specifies CASSQGGLRAQHF.